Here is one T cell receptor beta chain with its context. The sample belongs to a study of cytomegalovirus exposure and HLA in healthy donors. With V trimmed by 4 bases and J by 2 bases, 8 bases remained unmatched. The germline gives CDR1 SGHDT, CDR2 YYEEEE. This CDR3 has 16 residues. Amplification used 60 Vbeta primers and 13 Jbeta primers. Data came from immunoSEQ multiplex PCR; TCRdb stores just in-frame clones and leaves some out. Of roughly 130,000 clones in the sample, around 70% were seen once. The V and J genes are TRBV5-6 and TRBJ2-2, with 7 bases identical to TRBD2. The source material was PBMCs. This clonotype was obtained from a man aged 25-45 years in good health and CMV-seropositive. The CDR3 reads CASSPPSGTNTGELFF. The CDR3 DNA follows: TGTGCCAGCAGCCCCCCCAGCGGGACTAACACCGGGGAGCTGTTTTTT.